What follows are 15 T cell receptor beta chains derived from one specimen sequenced in a study of T cells in Graves' hyperthyroidism and ophthalmopathy. The source material, RNA transcripts, was used to amplify TCR beta CDR3 regions. The study used the HTBI primer set for a first-round RT-PCR of the TCR CDR3. TCRdb independently ran MiXCR on the multiplex PCR reads; one entry per CDR3 protein. Found here are some 560,000 distinct CDR3 sequences, 13% to 15% of them singletons; the top ten hold approximately 13%. Sequencing used blood. The origin of the receptors is a woman between 35 and 50 years old with Graves' hyperthyroidism.

This rearrangement joins TRBV29-1 to TRBJ2-1; D gene unclear. Germline CDR1 is SQVTM and CDR2 is ANQGSEA. The CDR3 spans 14 residues. The germline V and J ends were trimmed by 0 bases and 2 bases, with 8 bases remaining between them. Here the CDR3 reads CSVEDRITYNEQFF. The CDR3 DNA reads as TGCAGCGTTGAAGATAGGATCACCTACAATGAGCAGTTCTTC.

This clonotype was seen ten or more times. One junction end disagrees with the germline gene, perhaps due to a read error. The V and J genes are TRBV7-8 and TRBJ2-7; D gene unclear. This CDR3 is 13 amino acids long. From germline, CDR1 is SGHVS and CDR2 FQNEAQ. CDR3 bases: TGTGCCAGCGGCTTCGCTGCCACCTACGAGCAGTACTTC. Residues: CASGFAATYEQYF.

This clonotype was recorded at least ten times. The gene calls are TRBV28 and TRBJ2-7, with TRBD1 matching over 8 bases. Germline CDR1 and CDR2: MDHEN and SYDVKM. Trimming took 6 bases from V and 6 from J; bases not matched to a gene: 10. The CDR3 runs 14 residues. DNA of the CDR3: TGTGCCAGCAGCCGAGGACAGGGTAGATCCGAGCAGTACTTC. It encodes CASSRGQGRSEQYF. Filled out from reference TRBV28 and TRBJ2-7, the complete variable domain reads DVKVTQSSRYLVKRTGEKVFLECVQDMDHENMFWYRQDPGLGLRLIYFSYDVKMKEKGDIPEGYSVSREKKERFSLILESASTNQTSMYLCASSRGQGRSEQYFGPGTRLTVT.

This clonotype has just a few counts. The chain employs TRBV4-1 and TRBJ2-1, with 8 bases that match TRBD2. Germline V gene lookup returns CDR1 MGHRA and CDR2 YSYEKL. CDR3 length: 12 amino acids. Germline trimming cut 6 bases from V and 6 bases from J; bases unmatched to any gene: 1. The chain's CDR3 is CASRGTSNEQFF. CDR3 DNA: TGCGCCAGCAGAGGGACTAGCAATGAGCAGTTCTTC.

This clonotype was found many times. This rearrangement joins TRBV20-1 to TRBJ2-7; possible D gene TRBD2, 6 bases. V was clipped by 0 bases and J by 2 bases, with 20 bases between them. This CDR3 is built from 17 residues. Germline V CDR1 and CDR2: DFQATT, SNEGSKA (reference sequence). DNA of the CDR3: TGCAGTGCTAGAGATCTAAGGGACTCGCATTCTCCCTACGAGCAGTACTTC. Its translation is CSARDLRDSHSPYEQYF.

Ten or more counts support this clonotype. The rearrangement joins TRBV18 to TRBJ1-5; a possible D gene is TRBD1 (5 bases). Trimming cost V 6 bases and J 3 bases, with 21 bases left between them. Germline CDR1 KGHSH, CDR2 LQKENI. This CDR3 is built from 17 residues. This chain's CDR3 is CASSPSGGVANNQPQHF. In DNA form, the CDR3 reads TGTGCCAGCTCCCCCAGTGGGGGAGTAGCCAACAATCAGCCCCAGCATTTT.

The genes are TRBV6-1 and TRBJ2-7, with 9 bases fitting TRBD2. The CDR3 loop spans 15 amino acids. The germline V gene encodes CDR1 MNHNS and CDR2 SASEGT. After removal of 2 bases from V and 2 bases from J, the junction contained 4 bases not matched to a gene. CDR3 in DNA: TGTGCCAGCAGTGAATCCCTAGCGGGACCCTACGAGCAGTACTTC. Protein: CASSESLAGPYEQYF.

The chain uses TRBV5-1 and TRBJ1-3; perhaps TRBD1 as D (5 bases). The V end was cut by 0 bases, the J end by 4 bases, with 11 bases between. The germline V gene has CDR1 SGHRS and CDR2 YFSETQ. The CDR3 sequence is 15 residues long. CDR3 nucleotides: TGCGCCAGCAGCTTGGACCCTGGGGGGGGAAACACCATATATTTT. This encodes CASSLDPGGGNTIYF.

This clonotype was observed many times. V and J are TRBV7-2 and TRBJ2-3; no reliable D call. Germline V gene lookup returns CDR1 SGHTA and CDR2 FQGNSA. CDR3 length equals 15 residues. V was clipped by 5 bases and J by 1 base, with 13 bases between them. The CDR3: CASSPSASGTDTQYF. In nucleotides, the CDR3 is TGTGCCAGCAGCCCCTCAGCGTCCGGCACAGATACGCAGTATTTT.

In its sample, this clonotype was seen many times. The chain uses TRBV14 and TRBJ1-2; 11 bases fit TRBD1. Trimming at V came to 5 bases and at J to 3 bases, leaving 5 bases not matched to a gene. The germline V gene has CDR1 SGHDN and CDR2 FVKESK. The CDR3 covers 15 residues. CDR3 nucleotides: TGTGCCAGCAGCTCACCGGGACAGGGGGACTATGGCTACACCTTC. This encodes CASSSPGQGDYGYTF.

This clonotype was observed at least ten times. The gene calls are TRBV28 and TRBJ2-1; 14 bases agree with TRBD2. Germline V lookup: CDR1 MDHEN, CDR2 SYDVKM. The CDR3 extends over 16 amino acids. Trimming cost V 6 bases and J 8 bases; bases outside gene matches: 9. The CDR3 region is CASRSPGTSGSYEQFF. CDR3 DNA sequence: TGTGCCAGCAGATCCCCCGGGACTAGCGGGAGCTATGAGCAGTTCTTC.

The chain combines TRBV28 with TRBJ2-3, with 9 bases fitting TRBD2. This CDR3 is built from 13 residues. The germline V gene has CDR1 MDHEN and CDR2 SYDVKM. The junction had 9 bases not matched to a gene; V was cut back by 6 bases and J by 11 bases. CDR3 DNA: TGTGCCAGCAGGAAGGGACTAGCCCAAGGGCAGTATTTT. Its translation is CASRKGLAQGQYF.

The rearrangement uses TRBV3-1 and TRBJ2-7, with 10 bases lining up with TRBD2. Germline trimming cut 0 bases from V and 6 bases from J; bases unmatched to any gene: 8. The length of the CDR3 is 16 residues. Looked up from germline, CDR1 is LGHDT and CDR2 is YNNKEL (reference sequence). CDR3 nucleotides: TGTGCCAGCAGCCAAGATTCTAGCGGGAGTTGGTGCGAGCAGTACTTC. Protein product: CASSQDSSGSWCEQYF.

This chain connects TRBV30 to TRBJ2-3, with TRBD2 as a possible D gene (5 bases). The CDR3 spans 14 residues. Trimming stripped 5 bases from V and 2 bases from J, with 14 bases between. Germline CDR1 is GTSNPN and CDR2 is SVGIG (reference sequence). CDR3 in DNA: TGTGCCTGGGCCGTAGACTATTACACAGATACGCAGTATTTT. Protein product: CAWAVDYYTDTQYF.

V usage is TRBV10-3 and J usage is TRBJ2-5; possible D gene TRBD1, 5 bases. Trimming shortened V by 5 bases and J by 2 bases, and 6 bases separated the two germline ends. The CDR3 runs 12 residues. In germline, CDR1 is ENHRY, CDR2 SYGVKD. For the CDR3, the DNA is TGTGCCATCAGTCGACAGCAAGAGACCCAGTACTTC. Protein sequence: CAISRQQETQYF.